The TCR beta chain described here comes from a study of cytomegalovirus exposure and HLA in healthy donors. Germline V gene lookup returns CDR1 LGHNT and CDR2 FRNRAP. CDR3 length: 15 residues. The V segment lost 3 bases and the J segment 8 bases; nucleotides outside the gene matches: 5. With 60 Vbeta and 13 Jbeta primers, the PCR was carried out. Repertoires were generated with immunoSEQ multiplex PCR, while TCRdb's copy carries only in-frame clones and drops some. Altogether around 120,000 clones are present, 82% being singletons, with the ten largest covering over 1%. The sequence derives from a boy aged 5-17 years in good health and CMV-seronegative. Sequencing was done on a sample of PBMCs. V usage is TRBV12-5 and J usage is TRBJ2-1; TRBD2 aligns across 12 bases. For the CDR3, the DNA is TGTGCTAGTGGTTTAGGACTAGCGGGACCCGATGAGCAGTTCTTC. Translating gives CASGLGLAGPDEQFF.